This T cell receptor beta chain is drawn from a study of Graves' ophthalmopathy and Graves' hyperthyroidism. Amplified material comprised TCR beta CDR3 regions derived from RNA transcripts. Second-round multiplex PCR came after a first-round RT-PCR that employed HTBI primers. Via MiXCR, TCRdb re-called the multiplex PCR reads, giving one row per CDR3 protein. The repertoire includes 350,000 or so distinct CDR3 sequences, roughly 17% of them detected once, and 9% to 15% sits in the top ten. Excluded: other autoimmune disease, uncontrolled infection, pregnancy or lactation. Germline V gene sequence: CDR1 LGHDT, CDR2 YNNKEL (reference sequence). The CDR3 has 14 amino acids. The V and J ends lost 3 bases and 1 base respectively, with 9 bases between them.

The chain combines TRBV3-1 with TRBJ1-1, with D tentatively TRBD1 (5 bases). Sequencing was done on a sample of peripheral blood. The TCR comes from an adult man with Graves' ophthalmopathy. The CDR3 sequence: CASSQRGWNTEAFF. For the CDR3, the DNA is TGTGCCAGCAGCCAGAGGGGATGGAACACTGAAGCTTTCTTT.